The source of this T cell receptor (beta chain) is a study of blood T cell repertoires in COVID-19. Sequencing was performed with immunoSEQ multiplex PCR; in TCRdb, only in-frame clones are kept and a portion is missing. The repertoire holds approximately 150,000 clones, with roughly 87% as singletons. In germline, CDR1 is SGHAT, CDR2 FQNNGV. V was clipped by 2 bases and J by 1 base; unmatched bases: 7. The CDR3 contains 16 residues. This chain links TRBV11-2 with TRBJ2-7, with 8 bases aligning to TRBD1. This TCR derives from a woman aged 50 to 60 with acute or convalescent COVID-19. What was sequenced was peripheral blood. CDR3 coding DNA: TGTGCCAGCAGCTTACCCTCAGGGGGCGCATCCTACGAGCAGTACTTC. This translates into CASSLPSGGASYEQYF.